This T cell receptor beta chain was observed in a study of T cell responses to AZD1222 COVID-19 vaccine. In the study overall: Investigators merged groups given second doses at roughly 4 or roughly 12 weeks. Study-wide results and limits: Along spike, vaccine-associated CD4 TCRs were found throughout, with dominance at 160-218 and 743-854. Clonal diversity may have been underestimated, and the donors were mostly white British, with more females than males. Increases in Spike-specific TCR breadth and depth were seen after two AZD1222 doses.

As regards this clone: Its antigen remains unknown.

Unmatched junction bases numbered 5, after V lost 5 bases and J lost 5 bases. The CDR3 loop spans 13 amino acids. Germline values: CDR1 SNHLY, CDR2 FYNNEI. Only in-frame clones appear in the TCRdb table, and some are missing; sequencing was by immunoSEQ multiplex PCR. The sample has under 150,000 clones; around 93% are singletons. The source is an adult in good health. V gene TRBV2 combines with J gene TRBJ2-7, with 8 bases lining up with TRBD1. The sample was peripheral blood, taken on day 0 of AZD1222 vaccination. As DNA, the CDR3 is TGTGCCAGCAGTAGACAGGGGTTGGACGAGCAGTACTTC. Its translation is CASSRQGLDEQYF.